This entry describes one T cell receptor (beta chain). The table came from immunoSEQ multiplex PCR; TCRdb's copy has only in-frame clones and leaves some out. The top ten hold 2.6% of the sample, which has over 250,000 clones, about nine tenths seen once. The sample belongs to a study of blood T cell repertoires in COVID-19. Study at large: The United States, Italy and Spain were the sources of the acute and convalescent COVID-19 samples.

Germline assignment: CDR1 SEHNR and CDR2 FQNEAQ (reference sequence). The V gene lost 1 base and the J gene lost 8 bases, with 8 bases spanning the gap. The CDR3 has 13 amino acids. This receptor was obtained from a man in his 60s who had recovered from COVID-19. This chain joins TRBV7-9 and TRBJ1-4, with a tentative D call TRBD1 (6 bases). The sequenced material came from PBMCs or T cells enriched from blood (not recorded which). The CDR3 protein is CASSLGTEEKLFF. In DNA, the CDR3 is TGTGCCAGCAGCTTAGGGACAGAAGAAAAACTGTTTTTT.